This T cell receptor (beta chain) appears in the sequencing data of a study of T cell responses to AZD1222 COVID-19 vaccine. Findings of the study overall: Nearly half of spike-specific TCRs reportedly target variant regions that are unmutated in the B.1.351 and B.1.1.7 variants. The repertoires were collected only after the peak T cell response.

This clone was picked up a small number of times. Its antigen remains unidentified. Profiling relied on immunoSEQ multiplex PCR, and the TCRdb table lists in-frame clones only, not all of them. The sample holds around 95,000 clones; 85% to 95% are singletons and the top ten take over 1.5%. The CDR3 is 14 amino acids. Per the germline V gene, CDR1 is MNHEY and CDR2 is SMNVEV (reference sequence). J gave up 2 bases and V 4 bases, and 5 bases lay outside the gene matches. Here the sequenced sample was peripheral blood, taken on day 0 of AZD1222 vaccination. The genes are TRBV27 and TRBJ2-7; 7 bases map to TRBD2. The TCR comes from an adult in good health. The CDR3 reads CASSYQRGAYEQYF. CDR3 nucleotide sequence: TGTGCCAGCAGTTACCAGCGGGGTGCCTACGAGCAGTACTTC.